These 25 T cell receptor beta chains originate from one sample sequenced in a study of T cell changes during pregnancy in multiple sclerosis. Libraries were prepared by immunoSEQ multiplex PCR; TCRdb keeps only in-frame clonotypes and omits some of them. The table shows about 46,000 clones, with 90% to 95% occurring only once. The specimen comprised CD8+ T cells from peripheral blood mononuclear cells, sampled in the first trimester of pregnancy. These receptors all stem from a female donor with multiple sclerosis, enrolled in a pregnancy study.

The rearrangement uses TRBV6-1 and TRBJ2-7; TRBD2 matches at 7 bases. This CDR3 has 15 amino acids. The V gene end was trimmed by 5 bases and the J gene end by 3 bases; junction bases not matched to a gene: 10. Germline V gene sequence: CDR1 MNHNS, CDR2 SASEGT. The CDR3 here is CASSRGAGDLYEQYF. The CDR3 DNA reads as TGTGCCAGCAGTCGCGGGGCGGGAGATCTCTACGAGCAGTACTTC.

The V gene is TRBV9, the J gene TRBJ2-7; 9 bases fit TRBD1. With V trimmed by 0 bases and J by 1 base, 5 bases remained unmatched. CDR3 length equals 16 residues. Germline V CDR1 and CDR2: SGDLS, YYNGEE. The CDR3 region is CASSVGGTGLSYEQYF. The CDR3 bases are TGTGCCAGCAGCGTAGGAGGGACAGGGTTATCCTACGAGCAGTACTTC.

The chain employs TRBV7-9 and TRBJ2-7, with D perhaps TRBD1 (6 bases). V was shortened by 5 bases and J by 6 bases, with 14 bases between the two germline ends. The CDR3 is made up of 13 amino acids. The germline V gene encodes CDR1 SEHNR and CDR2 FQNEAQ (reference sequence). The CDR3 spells CASSHPQGIEQYF. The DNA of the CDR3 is TGTGCCAGCAGCCACCCACAGGGTATCGAGCAGTACTTC.

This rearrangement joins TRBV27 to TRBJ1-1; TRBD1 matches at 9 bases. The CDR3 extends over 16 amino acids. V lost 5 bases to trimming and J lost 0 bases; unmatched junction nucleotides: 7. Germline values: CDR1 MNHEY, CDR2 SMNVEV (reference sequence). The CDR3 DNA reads TGTGCCAGCAGTCGGGACAGGGCTCTTCTGAACACTGAAGCTTTCTTT. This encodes CASSRDRALLNTEAFF.

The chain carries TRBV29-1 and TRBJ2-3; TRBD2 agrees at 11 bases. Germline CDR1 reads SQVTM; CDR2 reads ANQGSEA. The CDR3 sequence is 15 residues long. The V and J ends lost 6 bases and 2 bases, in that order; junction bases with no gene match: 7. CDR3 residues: CSVVTSGVYTDTQYF. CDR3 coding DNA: TGCAGCGTGGTGACTAGCGGGGTTTACACAGATACGCAGTATTTT.

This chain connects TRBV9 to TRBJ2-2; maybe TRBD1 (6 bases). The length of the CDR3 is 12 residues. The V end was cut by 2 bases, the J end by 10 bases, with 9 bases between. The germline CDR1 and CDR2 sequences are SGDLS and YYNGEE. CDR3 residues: CASSVGGEELFF. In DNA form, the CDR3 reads TGTGCCAGCAGCGTTGGGGGCGAGGAGCTGTTTTTT.

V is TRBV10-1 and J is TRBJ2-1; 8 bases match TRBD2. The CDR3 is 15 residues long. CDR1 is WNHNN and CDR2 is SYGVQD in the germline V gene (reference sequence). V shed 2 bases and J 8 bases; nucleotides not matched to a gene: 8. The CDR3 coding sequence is TGCGCCAGCAGTGAGGAAGAGACTAGCGCGCATGAGCAGTTCTTC. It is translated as CASSEEETSAHEQFF.

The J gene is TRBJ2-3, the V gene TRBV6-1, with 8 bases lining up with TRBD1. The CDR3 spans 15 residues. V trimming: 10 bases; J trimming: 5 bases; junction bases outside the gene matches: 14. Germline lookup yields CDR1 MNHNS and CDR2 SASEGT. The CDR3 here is CAIEEFRGLEDTQYF. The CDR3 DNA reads TGTGCCATCGAAGAATTCAGGGGGCTGGAAGATACGCAGTATTTT.

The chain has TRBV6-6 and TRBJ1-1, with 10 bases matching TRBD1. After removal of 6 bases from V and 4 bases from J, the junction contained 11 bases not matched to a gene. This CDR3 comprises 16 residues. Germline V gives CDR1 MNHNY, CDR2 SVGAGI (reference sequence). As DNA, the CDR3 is TGTGCCAGCAGGGAGAGACAGGGGGCCCTAGGCACTGAAGCTTTCTTT. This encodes CASRERQGALGTEAFF.

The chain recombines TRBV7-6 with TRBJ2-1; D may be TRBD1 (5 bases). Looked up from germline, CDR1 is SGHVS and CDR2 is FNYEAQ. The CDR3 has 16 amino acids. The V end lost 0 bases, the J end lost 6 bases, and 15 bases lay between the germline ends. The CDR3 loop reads CASSLANSQRGNEQFF. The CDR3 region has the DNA TGTGCCAGCAGCTTAGCGAACTCCCAAAGGGGCAATGAGCAGTTCTTC.

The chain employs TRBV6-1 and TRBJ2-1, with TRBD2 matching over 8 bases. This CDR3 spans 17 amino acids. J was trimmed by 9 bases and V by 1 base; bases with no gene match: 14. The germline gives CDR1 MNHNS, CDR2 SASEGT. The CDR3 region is CASSEGRLAGSTAEQFF. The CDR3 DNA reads TGTGCCAGCAGTGAAGGTAGGCTAGCGGGCTCGACCGCTGAGCAGTTCTTC.

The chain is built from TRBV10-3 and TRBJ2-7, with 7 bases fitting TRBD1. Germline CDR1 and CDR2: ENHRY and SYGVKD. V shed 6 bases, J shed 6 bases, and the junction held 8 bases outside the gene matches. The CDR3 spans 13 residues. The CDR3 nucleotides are TGTGCCATCAGGGACAGGACCAATAGCGAGCAGTACTTC. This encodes CAIRDRTNSEQYF.

CDR3: CASSLTSGGLGDEQFF. In nucleotides, the CDR3 is TGTGCCAGCAGCTTGACTAGCGGGGGCCTAGGGGATGAGCAGTTCTTC. V usage is TRBV7-3 and J usage is TRBJ2-1; 12 nucleotides line up with TRBD2. This CDR3 spans 16 amino acids. J gave up 8 bases and V 3 bases, and 8 bases lay outside the gene matches. Germline-derived CDR1 and CDR2 are SGHTA and FQGTGA.

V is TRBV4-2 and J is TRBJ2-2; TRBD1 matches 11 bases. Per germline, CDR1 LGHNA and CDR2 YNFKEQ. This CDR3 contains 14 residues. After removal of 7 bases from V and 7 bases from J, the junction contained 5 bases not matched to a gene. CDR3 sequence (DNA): TGTGCCAGCATACGGGACAGGGGGGTCGGGGAGCTGTTTTTT. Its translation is CASIRDRGVGELFF.

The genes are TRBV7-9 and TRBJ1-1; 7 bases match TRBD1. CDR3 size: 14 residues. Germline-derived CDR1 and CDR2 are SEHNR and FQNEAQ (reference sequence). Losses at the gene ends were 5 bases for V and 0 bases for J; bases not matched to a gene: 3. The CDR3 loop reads CASSRDSMNTEAFF. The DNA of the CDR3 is TGTGCCAGCAGCCGGGACAGTATGAACACTGAAGCTTTCTTT.

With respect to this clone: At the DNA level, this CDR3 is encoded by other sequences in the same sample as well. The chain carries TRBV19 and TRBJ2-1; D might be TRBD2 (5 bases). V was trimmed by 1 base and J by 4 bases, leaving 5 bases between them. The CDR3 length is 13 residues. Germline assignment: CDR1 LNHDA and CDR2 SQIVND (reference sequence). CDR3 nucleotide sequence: TGTGCCAGTAGTATAGCGGGGTACAATGAGCAGTTCTTC. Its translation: CASSIAGYNEQFF.

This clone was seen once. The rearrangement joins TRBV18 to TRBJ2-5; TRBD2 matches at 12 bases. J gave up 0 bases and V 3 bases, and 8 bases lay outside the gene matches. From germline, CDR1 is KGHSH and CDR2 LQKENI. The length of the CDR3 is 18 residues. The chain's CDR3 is CASSPPLAGGGDQETQYF. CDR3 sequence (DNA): TGTGCCAGCTCACCGCCACTAGCGGGAGGTGGGGACCAAGAGACCCAGTACTTC. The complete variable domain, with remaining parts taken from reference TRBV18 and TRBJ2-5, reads NAGVMQNPRHLVRRRGQEARLRCSPMKGHSHVYWYRQLPEEGLKFMVYLQKENIIDESGMPKERFSAEFPKEGPSILRIQQVVRGDSAAYFCASSPPLAGGGDQETQYFGPGTRLLVL.

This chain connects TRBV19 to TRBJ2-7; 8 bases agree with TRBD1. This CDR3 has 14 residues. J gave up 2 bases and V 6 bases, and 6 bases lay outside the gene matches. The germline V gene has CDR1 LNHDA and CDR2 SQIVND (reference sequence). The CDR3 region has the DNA TGTGCCAGTAGCCCGGACAGGGCCGCCTACGAGCAGTACTTC. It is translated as CASSPDRAAYEQYF.

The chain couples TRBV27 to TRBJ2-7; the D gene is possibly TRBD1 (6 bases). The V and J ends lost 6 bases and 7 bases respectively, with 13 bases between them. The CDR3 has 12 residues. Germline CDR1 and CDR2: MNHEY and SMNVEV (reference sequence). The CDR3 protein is CASRSGVGEQYF. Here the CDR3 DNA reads TGTGCCAGCAGATCAGGGGTTGGGGAGCAGTACTTC.

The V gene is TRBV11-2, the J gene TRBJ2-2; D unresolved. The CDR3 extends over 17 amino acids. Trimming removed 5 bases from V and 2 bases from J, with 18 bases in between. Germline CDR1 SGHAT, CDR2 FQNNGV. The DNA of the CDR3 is TGTGCCAGCAGCGAAGTCCCCGCCAAGAGAAACACCGGGGAGCTGTTTTTT. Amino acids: CASSEVPAKRNTGELFF.

For the CDR3, the DNA is TGTGCCAGCAGTTTCGGGATCAGAGAATACTACTACAATGAGCAGTTCTTC. Protein: CASSFGIREYYYNEQFF. This chain joins TRBV28 and TRBJ2-1, with D perhaps TRBD2 (5 bases). The CDR3 consists of 17 residues. With 3 bases removed from V and 3 bases from J, the gap between germline ends came to 18 bases. From germline, CDR1 is MDHEN and CDR2 SYDVKM.

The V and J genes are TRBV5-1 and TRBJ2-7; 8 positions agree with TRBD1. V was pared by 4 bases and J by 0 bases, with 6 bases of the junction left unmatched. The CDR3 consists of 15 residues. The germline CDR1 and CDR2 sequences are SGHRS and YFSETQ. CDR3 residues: CASSTGQGASYEQYF. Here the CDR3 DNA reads TGCGCCAGCAGCACCGGACAGGGAGCCTCCTACGAGCAGTACTTC.

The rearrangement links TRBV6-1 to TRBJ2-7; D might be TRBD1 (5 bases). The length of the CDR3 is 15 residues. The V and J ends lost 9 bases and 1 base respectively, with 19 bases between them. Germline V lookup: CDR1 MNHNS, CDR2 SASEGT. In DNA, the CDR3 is TGTGCCAGTCTAGACCAGGGATCCTCTTCCTACGAGCAGTACTTC. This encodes CASLDQGSSSYEQYF.

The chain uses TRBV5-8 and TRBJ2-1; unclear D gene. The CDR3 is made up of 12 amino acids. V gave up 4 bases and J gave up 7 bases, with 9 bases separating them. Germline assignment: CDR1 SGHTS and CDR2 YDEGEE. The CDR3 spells CASSNGRNEQFF. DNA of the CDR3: TGTGCCAGCAGCAATGGCAGGAATGAGCAGTTCTTC.

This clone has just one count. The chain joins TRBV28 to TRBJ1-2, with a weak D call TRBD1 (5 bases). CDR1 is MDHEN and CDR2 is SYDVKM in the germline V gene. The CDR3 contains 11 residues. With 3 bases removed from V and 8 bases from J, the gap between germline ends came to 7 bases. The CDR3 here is CASSFGGGYTF. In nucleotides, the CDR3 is TGTGCCAGCAGTTTCGGGGGAGGCTACACCTTC.